This TCR beta chain emerged from a study of blood T cell repertoires in COVID-19. V was pared by 4 bases and J by 0 bases, with 24 bases of the junction left unmatched. From germline, CDR1 is SQVTM and CDR2 ANQGSEA. The CDR3 extends over 21 amino acids. The protocol was immunoSEQ multiplex PCR, while the TCRdb copy is restricted to in-frame clones and leaves out a portion. Of tens of thousands of clones listed, approximately 90% are singletons. This TCR derives from a man between 60 and 75 years old with acute or convalescent COVID-19. The chain is built from TRBV29-1 and TRBJ1-2; 9 bases fit TRBD1. Source material: peripheral blood. CDR3 region: CSVVNFGRTGAMLTSNYGYTF. CDR3 DNA sequence: TGCAGCGTTGTCAATTTTGGTAGGACAGGGGCGATGCTAACATCTAACTATGGCTACACCTTC.